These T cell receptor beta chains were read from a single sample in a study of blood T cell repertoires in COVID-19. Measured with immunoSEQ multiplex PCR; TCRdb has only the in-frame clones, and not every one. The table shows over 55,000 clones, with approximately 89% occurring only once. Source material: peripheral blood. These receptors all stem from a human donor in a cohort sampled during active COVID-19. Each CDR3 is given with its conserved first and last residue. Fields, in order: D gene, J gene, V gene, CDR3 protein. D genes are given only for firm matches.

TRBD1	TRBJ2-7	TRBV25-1	CASRPGTVTYEQYF
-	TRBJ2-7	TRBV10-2	CASSEYGGTYEQYF
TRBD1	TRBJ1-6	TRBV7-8	CASSAGQDNSPLHF
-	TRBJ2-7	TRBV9	CASSPERVTYEQYF
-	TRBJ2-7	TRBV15	CATSRVALPGEQYF
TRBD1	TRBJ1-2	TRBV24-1	CATSDLAAGTGTYGYTF
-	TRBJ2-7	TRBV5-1	CASSLAREEQYF
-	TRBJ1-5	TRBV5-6	CASSLGQGPNNQPQHF
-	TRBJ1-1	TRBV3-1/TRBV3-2	CASSQVRNTEAFF
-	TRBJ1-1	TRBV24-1	CATRGLNTEAFF
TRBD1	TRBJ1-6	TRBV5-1	CASSLEGQEYNSPLHF
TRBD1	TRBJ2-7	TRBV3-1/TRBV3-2	CASSLGTGAYEQYF
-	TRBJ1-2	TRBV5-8	CASSLVAGGAAFGYTF
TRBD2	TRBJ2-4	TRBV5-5	CASSSFSVSGGWAGRNIQYF
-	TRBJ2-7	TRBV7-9	CASSGGTVYEQYF
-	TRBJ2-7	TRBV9	CASSVEVDSSYEQYF
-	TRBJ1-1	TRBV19	CASSTLSMNTEAFF
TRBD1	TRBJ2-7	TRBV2	CASAYRTGYEQYF
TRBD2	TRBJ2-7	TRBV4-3	CASSQDWSGRGREQYF
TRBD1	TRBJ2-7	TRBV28	CASSSGTVSYEQYF
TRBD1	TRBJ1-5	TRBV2	CASSDRVGNQPQHF
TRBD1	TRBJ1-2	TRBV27	CASSEAGTGNYGYTF
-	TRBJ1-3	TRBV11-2	CASSFRDTEASGNTIYF
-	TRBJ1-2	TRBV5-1	CASSLGVGDYGYTF
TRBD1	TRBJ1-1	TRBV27	CASSQRTGWNTEAFF
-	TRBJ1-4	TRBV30	CAWSVPGLREKLFF
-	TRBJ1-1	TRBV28	CASSLGGHTEAFF
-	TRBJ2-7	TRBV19	CASTSDRFSYEQYF
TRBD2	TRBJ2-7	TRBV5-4	CASRSSGATYEQYF
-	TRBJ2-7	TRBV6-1	CASSEAVQGGYEQYF
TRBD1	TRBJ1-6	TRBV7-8	CASSYRGRDSPLHF
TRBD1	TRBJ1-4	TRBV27	CASSQDRGGEKLFF
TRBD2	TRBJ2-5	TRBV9	CASSVSSGGAVRFQETQYF
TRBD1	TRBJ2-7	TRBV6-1	CASSEVPGTGEDEQYF
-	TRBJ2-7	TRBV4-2	CASSQERVSEQYF
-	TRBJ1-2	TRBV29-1	CSVEVYGPNYGYTF
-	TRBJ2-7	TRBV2	CASSEGLAKEQYF
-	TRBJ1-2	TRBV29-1	CSVKQANGYTF
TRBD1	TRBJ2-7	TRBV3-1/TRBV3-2	CASSPRTGGNYYEQYF
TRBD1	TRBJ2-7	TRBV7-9	CASSLVYRAGGNSYEQYF
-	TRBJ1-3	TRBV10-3	CAIQNGNTIYF
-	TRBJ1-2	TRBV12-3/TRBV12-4	CASSFGGNGYTF
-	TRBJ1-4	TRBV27	CASTTSGGLGEKLFF
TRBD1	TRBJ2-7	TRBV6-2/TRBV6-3	CASSRPGQVPEQYF
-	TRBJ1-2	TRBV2	CASSEGLYGYTF
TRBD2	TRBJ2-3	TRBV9	CASQVGGGGSPTDTQYF